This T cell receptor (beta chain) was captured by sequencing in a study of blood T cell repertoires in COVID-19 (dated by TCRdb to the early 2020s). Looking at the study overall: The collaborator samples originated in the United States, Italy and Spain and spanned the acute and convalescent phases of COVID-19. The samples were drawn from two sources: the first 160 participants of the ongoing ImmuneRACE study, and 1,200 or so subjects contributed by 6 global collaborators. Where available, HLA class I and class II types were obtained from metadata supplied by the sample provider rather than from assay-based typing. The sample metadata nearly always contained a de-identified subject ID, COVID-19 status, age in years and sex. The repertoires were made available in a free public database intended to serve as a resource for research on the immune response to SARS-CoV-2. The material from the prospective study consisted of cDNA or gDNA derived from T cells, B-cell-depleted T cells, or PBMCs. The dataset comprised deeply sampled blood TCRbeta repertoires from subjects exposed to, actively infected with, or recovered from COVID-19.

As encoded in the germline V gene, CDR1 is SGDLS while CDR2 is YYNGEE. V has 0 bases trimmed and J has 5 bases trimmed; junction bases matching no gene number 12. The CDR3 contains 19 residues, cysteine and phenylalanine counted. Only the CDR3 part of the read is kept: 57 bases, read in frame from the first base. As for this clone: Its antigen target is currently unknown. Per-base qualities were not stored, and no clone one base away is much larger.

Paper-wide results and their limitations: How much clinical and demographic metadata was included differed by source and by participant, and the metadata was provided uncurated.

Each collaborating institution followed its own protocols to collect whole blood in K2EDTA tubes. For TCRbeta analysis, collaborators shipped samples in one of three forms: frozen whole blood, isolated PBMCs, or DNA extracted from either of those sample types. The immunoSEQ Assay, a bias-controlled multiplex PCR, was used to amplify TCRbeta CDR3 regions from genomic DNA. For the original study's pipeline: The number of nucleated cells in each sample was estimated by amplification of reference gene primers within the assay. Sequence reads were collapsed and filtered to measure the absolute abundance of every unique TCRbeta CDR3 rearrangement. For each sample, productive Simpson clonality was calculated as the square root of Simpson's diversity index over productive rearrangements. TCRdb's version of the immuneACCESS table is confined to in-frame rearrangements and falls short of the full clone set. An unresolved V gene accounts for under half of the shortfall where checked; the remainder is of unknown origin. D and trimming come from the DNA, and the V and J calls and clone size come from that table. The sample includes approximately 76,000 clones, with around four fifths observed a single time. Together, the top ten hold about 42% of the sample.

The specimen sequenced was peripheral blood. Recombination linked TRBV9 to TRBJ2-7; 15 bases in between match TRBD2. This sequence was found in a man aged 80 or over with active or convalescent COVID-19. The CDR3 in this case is CASSVGPGLAGGSSHEQYF. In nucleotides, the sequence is TGTGCCAGCAGCGTAGGCCCGGGACTAGCGGGGGGTTCGTCCCACGAGCAGTACTTC.